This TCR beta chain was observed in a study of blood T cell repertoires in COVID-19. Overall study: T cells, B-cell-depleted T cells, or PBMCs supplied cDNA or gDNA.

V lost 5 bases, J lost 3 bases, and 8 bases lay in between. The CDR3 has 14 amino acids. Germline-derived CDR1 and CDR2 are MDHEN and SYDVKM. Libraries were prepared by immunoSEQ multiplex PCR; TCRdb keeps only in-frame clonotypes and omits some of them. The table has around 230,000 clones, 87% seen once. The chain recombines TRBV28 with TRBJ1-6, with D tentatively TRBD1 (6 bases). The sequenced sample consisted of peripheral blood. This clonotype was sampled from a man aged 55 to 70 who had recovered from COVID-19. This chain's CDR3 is CASSDRRYNSPLHF. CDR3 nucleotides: TGTGCCAGCAGTGACAGGCGCTATAATTCACCCCTCCACTTT.